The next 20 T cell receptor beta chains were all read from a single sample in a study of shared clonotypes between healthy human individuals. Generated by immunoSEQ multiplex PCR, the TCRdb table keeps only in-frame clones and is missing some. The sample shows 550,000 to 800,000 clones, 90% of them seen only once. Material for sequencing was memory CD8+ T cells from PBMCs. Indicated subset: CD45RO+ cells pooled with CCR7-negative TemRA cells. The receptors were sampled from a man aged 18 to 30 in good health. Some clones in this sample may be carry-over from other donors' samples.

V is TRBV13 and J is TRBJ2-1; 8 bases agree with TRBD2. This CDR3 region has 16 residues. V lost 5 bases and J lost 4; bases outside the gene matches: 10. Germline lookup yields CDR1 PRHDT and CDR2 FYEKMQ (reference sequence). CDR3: CASSDRGLASYNEQFF. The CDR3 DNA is TGTGCCAGCAGCGACCGAGGACTAGCATCGTACAATGAGCAGTTCTTC.

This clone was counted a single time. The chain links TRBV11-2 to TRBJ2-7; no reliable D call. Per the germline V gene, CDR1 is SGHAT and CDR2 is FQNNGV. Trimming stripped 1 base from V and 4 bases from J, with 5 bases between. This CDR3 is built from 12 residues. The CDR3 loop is CASSLGWYEQYF. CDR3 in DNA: TGTGCCAGCAGCTTAGGGTGGTACGAGCAGTACTTC.

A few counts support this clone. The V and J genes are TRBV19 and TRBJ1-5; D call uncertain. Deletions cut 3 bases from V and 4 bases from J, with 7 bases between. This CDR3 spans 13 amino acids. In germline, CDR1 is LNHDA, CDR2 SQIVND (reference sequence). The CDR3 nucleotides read TGTGCCAGTAGTATCGGCAAAAATCAGCCCCAGCATTTT. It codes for CASSIGKNQPQHF. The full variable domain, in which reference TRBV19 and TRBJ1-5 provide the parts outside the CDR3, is DGGITQSPKYLFRKEGQNVTLSCEQNLNHDAMYWYRQDPGQGLRLIYYSQIVNDFQKGDIAEGYSVSREKKESFPLTVTSAQKNPTAFYLCASSIGKNQPQHFGDGTRLSIL.

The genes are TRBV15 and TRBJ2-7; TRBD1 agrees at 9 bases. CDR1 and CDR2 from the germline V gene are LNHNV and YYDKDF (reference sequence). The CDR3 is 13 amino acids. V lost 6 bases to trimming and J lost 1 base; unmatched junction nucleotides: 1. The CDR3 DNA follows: TGTGCCACCAGGGGACAGGGTTCCTACGAGCAGTACTTC. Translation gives CATRGQGSYEQYF. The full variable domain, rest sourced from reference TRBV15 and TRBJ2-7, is DAMVIQNPRYQVTQFGKPVTLSCSQTLNHNVMYWYQQKSSQAPKLLFHYYDKDFNNEADTPDNFQSRRPNTSFCFLDIRSPGLGDTAMYLCATRGQGSYEQYFGPGTRLTVT.

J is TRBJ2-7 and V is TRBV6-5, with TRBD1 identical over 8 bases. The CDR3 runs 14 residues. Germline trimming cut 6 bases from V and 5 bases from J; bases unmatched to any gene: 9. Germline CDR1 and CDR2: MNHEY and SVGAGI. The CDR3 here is CASSSDRGTDEQYF. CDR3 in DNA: TGTGCCAGCAGCTCCGACAGGGGTACCGACGAGCAGTACTTC.

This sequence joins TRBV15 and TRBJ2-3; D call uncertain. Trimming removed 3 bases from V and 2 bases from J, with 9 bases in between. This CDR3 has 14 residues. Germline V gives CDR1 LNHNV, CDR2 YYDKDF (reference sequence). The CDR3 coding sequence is TGTGCCACCAGCAGCTGGAGATACACAGATACGCAGTATTTT. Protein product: CATSSWRYTDTQYF.

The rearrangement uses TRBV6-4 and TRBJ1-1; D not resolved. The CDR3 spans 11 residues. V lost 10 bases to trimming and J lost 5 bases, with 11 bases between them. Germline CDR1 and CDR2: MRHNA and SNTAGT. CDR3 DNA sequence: TGTGCCACCAGAGGAGGTACTGAAGCTTTCTTT. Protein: CATRGGTEAFF.

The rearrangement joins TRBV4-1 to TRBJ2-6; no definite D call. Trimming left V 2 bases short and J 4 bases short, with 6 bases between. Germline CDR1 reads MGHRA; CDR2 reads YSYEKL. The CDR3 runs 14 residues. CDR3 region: CASSQTPGANVLTF. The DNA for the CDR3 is TGCGCCAGCAGCCAAACTCCCGGGGCCAACGTCCTGACTTTC.

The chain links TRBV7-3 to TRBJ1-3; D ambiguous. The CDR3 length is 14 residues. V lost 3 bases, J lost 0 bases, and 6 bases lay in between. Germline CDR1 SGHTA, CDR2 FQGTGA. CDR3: CASSFGISGNTIYF. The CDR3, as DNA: TGTGCCAGCAGCTTTGGGATCTCTGGAAACACCATATATTTT.

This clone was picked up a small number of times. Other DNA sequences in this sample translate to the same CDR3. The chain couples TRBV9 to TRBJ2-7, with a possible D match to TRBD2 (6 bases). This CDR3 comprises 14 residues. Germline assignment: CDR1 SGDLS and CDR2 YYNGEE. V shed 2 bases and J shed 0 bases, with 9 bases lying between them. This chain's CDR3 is CASSVSGLSYEQYF. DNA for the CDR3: TGTGCCAGCAGCGTTAGCGGTCTCTCCTACGAGCAGTACTTC.

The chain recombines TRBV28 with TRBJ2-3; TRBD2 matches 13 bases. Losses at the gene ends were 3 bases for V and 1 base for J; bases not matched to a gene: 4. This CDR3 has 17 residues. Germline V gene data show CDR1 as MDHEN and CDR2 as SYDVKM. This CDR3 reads CASSLPGTSGGTDTQYF. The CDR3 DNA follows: TGTGCCAGCAGTTTGCCCGGGACTAGCGGGGGCACAGATACGCAGTATTTT.

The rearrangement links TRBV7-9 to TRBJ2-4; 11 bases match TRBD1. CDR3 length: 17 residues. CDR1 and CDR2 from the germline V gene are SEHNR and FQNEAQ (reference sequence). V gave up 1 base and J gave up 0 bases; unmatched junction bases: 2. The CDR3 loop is CASSLGDRGLAKNIQYF. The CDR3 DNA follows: TGTGCCAGCAGCTTAGGGGACAGGGGGTTAGCCAAAAACATTCAGTACTTC.

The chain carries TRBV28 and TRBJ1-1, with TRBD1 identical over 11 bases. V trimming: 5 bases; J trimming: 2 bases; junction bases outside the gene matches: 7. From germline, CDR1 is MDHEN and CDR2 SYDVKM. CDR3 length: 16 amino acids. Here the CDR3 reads CASSLRGTGGNTEAFF. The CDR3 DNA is TGTGCCAGCAGTCTCCGAGGGACAGGGGGAAACACTGAAGCTTTCTTT. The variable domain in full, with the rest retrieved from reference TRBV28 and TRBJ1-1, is DVKVTQSSRYLVKRTGEKVFLECVQDMDHENMFWYRQDPGLGLRLIYFSYDVKMKEKGDIPEGYSVSREKKERFSLILESASTNQTSMYLCASSLRGTGGNTEAFFGQGTRLTVV.

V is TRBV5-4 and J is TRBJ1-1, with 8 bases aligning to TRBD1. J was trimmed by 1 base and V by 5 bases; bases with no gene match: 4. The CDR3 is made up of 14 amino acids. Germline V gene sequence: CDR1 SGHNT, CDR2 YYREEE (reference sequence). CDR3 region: CASSSDRENTEAFF. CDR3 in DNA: TGTGCCAGCAGTTCGGACAGGGAGAACACTGAAGCTTTCTTT. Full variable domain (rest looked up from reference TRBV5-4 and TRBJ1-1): ETGVTQSPTHLIKTRGQQVTLRCSSQSGHNTVSWYQQALGQGPQFIFQYYREEENGRGNFPPRFSGLQFPNYSSELNVNALELDDSALYLCASSSDRENTEAFFGQGTRLTVV.

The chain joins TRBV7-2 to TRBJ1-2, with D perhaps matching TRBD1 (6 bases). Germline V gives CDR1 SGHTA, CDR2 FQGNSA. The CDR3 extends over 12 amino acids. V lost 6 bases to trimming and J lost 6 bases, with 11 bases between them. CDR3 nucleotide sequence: TGTGCCAGCAGGGGGGGCTGGGATGGCTACACCTTC. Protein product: CASRGGWDGYTF.

CDR3 bases: TGTGCCAGCAGTTTGGACGGCGACTACGAGCAGTACTTC. As protein: CASSLDGDYEQYF. The V call is TRBV28, the J call TRBJ2-7, with D unresolved. The germline gives CDR1 MDHEN, CDR2 SYDVKM. The CDR3 has 13 residues. Trimming removed 3 bases from V and 3 bases from J, with 9 bases in between. The full variable domain, in which reference TRBV28 and TRBJ2-7 provide the parts outside the CDR3, is DVKVTQSSRYLVKRTGEKVFLECVQDMDHENMFWYRQDPGLGLRLIYFSYDVKMKEKGDIPEGYSVSREKKERFSLILESASTNQTSMYLCASSLDGDYEQYFGPGTRLTVT.

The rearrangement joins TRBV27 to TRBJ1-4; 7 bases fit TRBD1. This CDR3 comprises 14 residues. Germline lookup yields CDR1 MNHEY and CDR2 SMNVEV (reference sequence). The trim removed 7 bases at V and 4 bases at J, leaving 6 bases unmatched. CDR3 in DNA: TGTGCCAGCACCAACAGGGGTGGTAATGAAAAACTGTTTTTT. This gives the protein CASTNRGGNEKLFF. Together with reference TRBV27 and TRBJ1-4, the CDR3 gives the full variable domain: EAQVTQNPRYLITVTGKKLTVTCSQNMNHEYMSWYRQDPGLGLRQIYYSMNVEVTDKGDVPEGYKVSRKEKRNFPLILESPSPNQTSLYFCASTNRGGNEKLFFGSGTQLSVL.

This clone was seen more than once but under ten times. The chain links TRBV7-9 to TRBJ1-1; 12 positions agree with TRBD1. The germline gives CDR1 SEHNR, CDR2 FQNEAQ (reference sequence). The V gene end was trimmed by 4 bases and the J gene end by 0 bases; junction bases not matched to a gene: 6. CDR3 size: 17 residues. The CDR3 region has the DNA TGTGCCAGCAGCTCCCCGGGACAGGGGGCGATGAACACTGAAGCTTTCTTT. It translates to CASSSPGQGAMNTEAFF.

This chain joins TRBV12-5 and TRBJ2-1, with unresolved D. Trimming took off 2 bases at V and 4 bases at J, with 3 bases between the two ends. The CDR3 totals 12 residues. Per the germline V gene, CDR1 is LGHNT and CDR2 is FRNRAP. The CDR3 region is CASGLIYNEQFF. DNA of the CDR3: TGTGCTAGTGGTTTGATATACAATGAGCAGTTCTTC.

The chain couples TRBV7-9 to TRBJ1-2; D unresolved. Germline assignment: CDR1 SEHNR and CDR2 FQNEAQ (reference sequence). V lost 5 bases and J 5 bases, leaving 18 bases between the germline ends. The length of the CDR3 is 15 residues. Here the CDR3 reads CASSPLTRNLYGYTF. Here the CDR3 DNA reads TGTGCCAGCAGCCCCCTCACTCGAAACCTTTATGGCTACACCTTC.